This TCR beta chain was obtained from a study of blood T cell repertoires in COVID-19. Across the study: COVID-19 samples collected from the United States, Italy and Spain covered acute and convalescent phases. The analysed material was cDNA or gDNA that came from T cells, B-cell-depleted T cells, or PBMCs.

The authors' processing: Amplification of reference gene primers provided the estimated nucleated cell counts. Here immunoSEQ multiplex PCR was the method, and the copy in TCRdb shows in-frame clones only, minus some. That table supplies the V and J calls and clone size; D and trimming were determined from the DNA. This table has about 110,000 clones, 80% to 90% appearing once. The J segment lost 1 base and the V segment lost 5 bases, leaving 2 bases of the junction unmatched. Per germline, CDR1 SGHTA and CDR2 FQGTGA. This CDR3 has 14 residues. The receptor was derived from a man aged 40-55 years with acute or convalescent COVID-19. The chain employs TRBV7-3 and TRBJ1-1; TRBD1 matches at 9 bases. Sequencing was performed on peripheral blood. CDR3 sequence (DNA): TGTGCCAGCAGCGCGGGACAGGGGAACACTGAAGCTTTCTTT. The encoded protein is CASSAGQGNTEAFF.